The clone carrying this T cell receptor beta chain was observed a handful of times. Its antigen is still unknown. The germline gives CDR1 SGHRS, CDR2 YFSETQ. V gave up 4 bases and J gave up 2 bases; unmatched junction bases: 10. This CDR3 has 17 amino acids. Using a J-beta primer mix together with a sample-barcoded 5' primer, a second PCR was run for roughly 7 to 11 cycles. Using its own MiXCR run on the 5' RACE reads, TCRdb lists one record per CDR3 protein. The table includes hundreds of thousands of distinct CDR3 sequences, over 40% detected once. This sample was taken from a study of blood T cells in healthy people across ages. Study background: In model experiments, template switching was able to capture about one barcoded beta molecule for every two T cells that were present. Study results and caveats: Long-lived donors had more naive CD4+ cells and higher diversity than aged donors. Among T cells, TCR beta diversity per million cells dropped roughly linearly as age rose.

The receptor comes from a woman aged 80 or over in good health. The source material was blood. The chain recombines TRBV5-1 with TRBJ2-5; 11 bases line up with TRBD2. CDR3 nucleotides: TGCGCCAGCAGCCTGTTTTCTAGCGGGGGGATACAAGAGACCCAGTACTTC. As protein: CASSLFSSGGIQETQYF.